Listed here is a single T cell receptor beta chain. Antigen: not known. The CDR3 runs 14 residues. In germline, CDR1 is SGHRS, CDR2 YFSETQ. V was cut by 4 bases and J by 3 bases, with 12 bases left in between. The use of a sample-barcoded 5' primer and a J-beta primer mix characterized a second PCR of about 6 to 12 cycles. Tagging of each cDNA molecule was performed by a template-switch adaptor with 12 random nucleotides. In TCRdb, the 5' RACE reads were re-called with MiXCR into one record per CDR3 protein. The sample holds fewer than 2,000,000 distinct CDR3 sequences; about 32% are singletons and the top ten take around 10%. This sample is drawn from a study of blood T cells in healthy people across ages. Study-level findings and limits: PBMC samples, being unsorted, prevented any conclusive comparison of naive and antigen-experienced cells. There were more naive CD4+ cells and higher diversity in long-lived donors than in aged donors.

The receptor was isolated from a woman aged 30 to 39 in good health. Sequencing used blood. The chain joins TRBV5-1 to TRBJ2-3; a weak D match, TRBD1 (6 bases). CDR3 coding DNA: TGCGCCAGCAGCCCTTGGGACAAAACAGATACGCAGTATTTT. Translating it yields CASSPWDKTDTQYF.